These 31 T cell receptor beta chains were sequenced from one sample in a study of CD8 T cells in ankylosing spondylitis (dated by TCRdb to about 2017). The paper's findings and limits, for the study overall: A TCR beta motif of about 8 highly homologous amino acid variants appeared characteristic of blood from ankylosing spondylitis patients.

Their antigens remain unidentified. The library was made by 5' RACE. For sequencing, an Illumina HiSeq 2500 was employed. The raw public data were reprocessed by TCRdb itself: fastp quality trimming at Q25, MiXCR clonotype calling, in-frame beta chains only. CDR3 protein sequences are deduplicated, and each keeps its most common genes and DNA. This sample has about 220,000 distinct CDR3 sequences in its table, and roughly 6.6% of those were observed once. The top ten hold more than 13% of the sample. Sequenced: blood, either unsorted or a sorted T cell fraction (not recorded which). The receptors here all came from a male donor with ankylosing spondylitis.

This clonotype was seen a few times. The chain combines TRBV5-1 with TRBJ2-3; TRBD2 matches 9 bases. The ends lost 4 bases at V and 0 bases at J; junction bases unmatched: 6. The V gene's germline CDR1 is SGHRS and CDR2 YFSETQ. This CDR3 spans 16 amino acids. CDR3 DNA: TGCGCCAGCAGCCCCTCACTAGCGGGTAGCACAGATACGCAGTATTTT. Translated, it gives CASSPSLAGSTDTQYF.

The gene calls are TRBV12-3 or TRBV12-4 and TRBJ1-1, with D uncertain. V lost 6 bases, J lost 0 bases, and 8 bases lay in between. This CDR3 contains 13 residues. The CDR3 protein is CASRRLLNTEAFF. CDR3 nucleotide sequence: TGTGCCAGCAGGCGATTACTGAACACTGAAGCTTTCTTT.

This clonotype has a handful of counts. The chain is built from TRBV9 and TRBJ2-3; 10 bases match TRBD2. The CDR3 length is 16 residues. The ends lost 0 bases at V and 1 base at J; junction bases unmatched: 2. Germline V gene sequence: CDR1 SGDLS, CDR2 YYNGEE. Written as DNA, the CDR3 is TGTGCCAGCAGCGTAGTAGCGGGGGGCCGCACAGATACGCAGTATTTT. Translated, it gives CASSVVAGGRTDTQYF.

This clonotype was detected many times. The V gene is TRBV3-1, the J gene TRBJ1-1, with TRBD1 matching 9 bases. Germline loops: CDR1 LGHDT, CDR2 YNNKEL (reference sequence). Trimming cost V 5 bases and J 8 bases; bases outside gene matches: 9. The CDR3 runs 14 residues. CDR3 bases: TGTGCCAGCAGCTGGGGACAGGGTATCGCAGAAGCTTTCTTT. Amino acid sequence: CASSWGQGIAEAFF.

Regarding this clonotype: This sequence may be a read error, since a much larger clone differs from it by one base. This chain joins TRBV29-1 and TRBJ2-1, with D unresolved. V lost 3 bases, J lost 5 bases, and 14 bases lay in between. CDR3 length: 14 amino acids. The germline V gene has CDR1 SQVTM and CDR2 ANQGSEA. The CDR3 region has the DNA TGCAGCGTTGACGGTCTAAGCGCGAACAATGAGCAGTTCTTC. Translation gives CSVDGLSANNEQFF.

This clonotype turned up a few times. In nucleotides, the CDR3 is TGTGCCAGTAGTCCTCCTCCGGGACAGGGGACCTACGAGCAGTACTTC. Translated: CASSPPPGQGTYEQYF. The V call is TRBV19, the J call TRBJ2-7; 10 bases agree with TRBD1. V lost 5 bases and J lost 2; bases outside the gene matches: 9. The CDR3 spans 16 residues. The germline V gene encodes CDR1 LNHDA and CDR2 SQIVND (reference sequence).

This clonotype was observed at least ten times. The rearrangement joins TRBV29-1 to TRBJ2-1; TRBD2 matches 12 bases. The CDR3 has 12 residues. J gave up 14 bases and V 6 bases, and 8 bases lay outside the gene matches. CDR1 SQVTM and CDR2 ANQGSEA come from the germline V gene. This CDR3 is CSVVLAGGLKFF. The CDR3 DNA reads as TGCAGCGTGGTACTAGCGGGAGGATTAAAGTTCTTC.

This chain links TRBV18 with TRBJ2-3; D might be TRBD1 (6 bases). CDR3 length equals 15 residues. CDR1 KGHSH and CDR2 LQKENI come from the germline V gene. V was cut by 5 bases and J by 0 bases, with 12 bases left in between. The CDR3, as DNA: TGTGCCAGCTCAAAGGCAGGGGCCAGCACAGATACGCAGTATTTT. Amino acid sequence: CASSKAGASTDTQYF.

This clonotype was counted many times. This chain links TRBV25-1 with TRBJ1-2; perhaps TRBD1 as D (5 bases). Germline lookup yields CDR1 MGHDK and CDR2 SYGVNS. V shed 7 bases and J shed 8 bases, with 14 bases lying between them. The length of the CDR3 is 12 residues. The CDR3 here is CASNTGRAGYTF. CDR3 DNA: TGTGCCAGCAATACGGGCAGGGCGGGCTACACCTTC.

This clonotype was recorded many times. V and J are TRBV5-1 and TRBJ2-5; no definite D call. There are 15 residues in the CDR3. Germline V gives CDR1 SGHRS, CDR2 YFSETQ. Trimming took off 1 base at V and 1 base at J, with 11 bases between the two ends. CDR3 DNA sequence: TGCGCCAGCAGCTTGCTCAGGCAGAGCCAAGAGACCCAGTACTTC. It encodes CASSLLRQSQETQYF.

This chain connects TRBV10-2 to TRBJ2-1, with 7 bases lining up with TRBD1. The CDR3 runs 15 residues. Germline CDR1 and CDR2: WSHSY and SAAADI. The ends lost 6 bases at V and 0 bases at J; junction bases unmatched: 5. The chain's CDR3 is CASSFDRVSYNEQFF. CDR3 coding DNA: TGCGCCAGCAGCTTCGACAGGGTCTCCTACAATGAGCAGTTCTTC.

In its sample, this clonotype was seen a few times. The chain uses TRBV5-1 and TRBJ2-1, with 11 positions matching TRBD2. The CDR3 is 14 amino acids. Germline values: CDR1 SGHRS, CDR2 YFSETQ. V was pared by 2 bases and J by 8 bases, with 3 bases of the junction left unmatched. The CDR3 DNA reads as TGCGCCAGCAGCTTCTTTAGCGGGAGGGATGAGCAGTTCTTC. Translated, it gives CASSFFSGRDEQFF.

This clonotype was counted many times. The DNA of the CDR3 is TGTGCCAGCAGCAGGGAAGGCTACACCTTC. Translating it yields CASSREGYTF. J is TRBJ1-2 and V is TRBV7-9, with D unclear. CDR1 is SEHNR, CDR2 FQNEAQ, per germline (reference sequence). The CDR3 is made up of 10 amino acids. With 5 bases removed from V and 8 bases from J, the gap between germline ends came to 6 bases.

This clonotype was counted at least ten times. The V call is TRBV28, the J call TRBJ1-1; D remains unclear. CDR3 size: 14 residues. From germline, CDR1 is MDHEN and CDR2 SYDVKM. The V and J ends lost 6 bases and 5 bases respectively, with 16 bases between them. DNA of the CDR3: TGTGCCAGCAGCCTACGGAGTTTCGGGACTGAAGCTTTCTTT. Translating gives CASSLRSFGTEAFF.

This clonotype was observed at least ten times. J is TRBJ1-4 and V is TRBV5-1; D may be TRBD1 (5 bases). Per germline, CDR1 SGHRS and CDR2 YFSETQ. The CDR3 sequence is 15 residues long. The V end lost 0 bases, the J end lost 5 bases, and 11 bases lay between the germline ends. CDR3 sequence reads: CASSLGTRDNEKLFF. In DNA form, the CDR3 reads TGCGCCAGCAGCTTGGGGACACGGGACAATGAAAAACTGTTTTTT.

The V gene is TRBV14, the J gene TRBJ2-7, with TRBD2 identical over 9 bases. The CDR3 length is 15 residues. The germline V gene encodes CDR1 SGHDN and CDR2 FVKESK. Unmatched junction bases numbered 9, after V lost 3 bases and J lost 6 bases. The CDR3 protein is CASSHLGTSWAEQYF. The CDR3 DNA follows: TGTGCCAGCAGCCACCTCGGGACTAGCTGGGCCGAGCAGTACTTC.

This chain connects TRBV7-2 to TRBJ2-7; the D gene is possibly TRBD1 (6 bases). Trimming took off 5 bases at V and 6 bases at J, with 11 bases between the two ends. The CDR3 contains 12 residues. Germline CDR1 reads SGHTA; CDR2 reads FQGNSA. The CDR3 spells CASSNRAPEQYF. The CDR3 DNA reads as TGTGCCAGCAGCAACAGGGCTCCCGAGCAGTACTTC.

This clonotype appeared many times. This chain connects TRBV5-6 to TRBJ1-2; D unresolved. The CDR3 length is 15 residues. Trimming removed 0 bases from V and 9 bases from J, with 18 bases in between. CDR1 and CDR2 from the germline V gene are SGHDT and YYEEEE. The CDR3 here is CASSLAGHPLESYTF. CDR3 in DNA: TGTGCCAGCAGCTTGGCGGGCCATCCGCTAGAAAGCTACACCTTC.

This clonotype showed up just a few times. The J gene is TRBJ1-1, the V gene TRBV4-3; 7 bases agree with TRBD1. The V and J ends lost 2 bases and 7 bases, in that order; junction bases with no gene match: 4. CDR1 and CDR2 (germline): LGHNA, YSLEER. This CDR3 comprises 13 residues. This CDR3 is CASSQSTGDEAFF. In DNA form, the CDR3 reads TGCGCCAGCAGCCAATCAACAGGGGATGAAGCTTTCTTT.

The sample holds a few counts of this clonotype. CDR3 residues: CSARTDRALYYNEQFF. The DNA for the CDR3 is TGCAGTGCTAGGACTGACAGGGCATTATACTACAATGAGCAGTTCTTC. The chain uses TRBV20-1 and TRBJ2-1, with TRBD1 matching over 7 bases. Germline V gives CDR1 DFQATT, CDR2 SNEGSKA (reference sequence). Germline trimming cut 3 bases from V and 3 bases from J; bases unmatched to any gene: 11. This CDR3 region has 16 residues.

This clonotype was seen many times. V and J are TRBV27 and TRBJ2-7; D remains unclear. There are 13 residues in the CDR3. Per germline, CDR1 MNHEY and CDR2 SMNVEV (reference sequence). Trimming took 4 bases from V and 0 from J, leaving 7 bases between them. The CDR3 DNA is TGTGCCAGCAGTTATAGGGACTCCTACGAGCAGTACTTC. Protein product: CASSYRDSYEQYF.

This clonotype has at least ten counts. The V gene is TRBV9, the J gene TRBJ2-1, with 8 nucleotides matching TRBD2. CDR3 length equals 16 residues. From germline, CDR1 is SGDLS and CDR2 YYNGEE. V gave up 5 bases and J gave up 4 bases; unmatched junction bases: 11. For the CDR3, the DNA is TGTGCCAGCAGATCAAAACCGGGACTAGGGTACAATGAGCAGTTCTTC. It codes for CASRSKPGLGYNEQFF.

The gene calls are TRBV7-9 and TRBJ2-1; no definite D call. The CDR3 covers 15 residues. Germline CDR1 is SEHNR and CDR2 is FQNEAQ (reference sequence). V was pared by 2 bases and J by 0 bases, with 8 bases between. Written as DNA, the CDR3 is TGTGCCAGCAGCTTATACTATAGCTCCTACAATGAGCAGTTCTTC. Protein product: CASSLYYSSYNEQFF. The full variable domain, rest sourced from reference TRBV7-9 and TRBJ2-1, is DTGVSQNPRHKITKRGQNVTFRCDPISEHNRLYWYRQTLGQGPEFLTYFQNEAQLEKSRLLSDRFSAERPKGSFSTLEIQRTEQGDSAMYLCASSLYYSSYNEQFFGPGTRLTVL.

The table lists this clonotype with many counts. The chain links TRBV29-1 to TRBJ2-7, with 8 positions matching TRBD2. This CDR3 spans 16 amino acids. Germline values: CDR1 SQVTM, CDR2 ANQGSEA. The V segment lost 0 bases and the J segment 3 bases; nucleotides outside the gene matches: 10. CDR3 in DNA: TGCAGCGTTGAAGATTATTCCCCCAGCGGGAGCTACGAGCAGTACTTC. Its protein is CSVEDYSPSGSYEQYF.

V usage is TRBV6-1 and J usage is TRBJ2-6; D ambiguous. CDR1 is MNHNS, CDR2 SASEGT, per germline. The V gene lost 5 bases and the J gene lost 2 bases, with 10 bases spanning the gap. This CDR3 is built from 15 residues. CDR3 DNA: TGTGCCAGCAGTCCAATCCTGACTGGGGCCAACGTCCTGACTTTC. This codes for CASSPILTGANVLTF.

This clonotype was counted at least ten times. The chain recombines TRBV20-1 with TRBJ2-7; TRBD1 matches 7 bases. With 3 bases clipped from V and 5 bases from J, the junction kept 4 bases outside the gene matches. Germline CDR1 reads DFQATT; CDR2 reads SNEGSKA (reference sequence). This CDR3 is built from 12 residues. CDR3 sequence reads: CSASDRVHEQYF. The CDR3 DNA is TGCAGTGCTAGCGACAGGGTCCACGAGCAGTACTTC.

The gene calls are TRBV4-3 and TRBJ2-6; a weak D match, TRBD1 (5 bases). Trimming stripped 0 bases from V and 5 bases from J, with 17 bases between. Germline V gene data show CDR1 as LGHNA and CDR2 as YSLEER. The CDR3 runs 18 residues. The CDR3 nucleotides read TGCGCCAGCAGCCAAGAGGGGCCCGGGCAGTGGAGGGCCAACGTCCTGACTTTC. It codes for CASSQEGPGQWRANVLTF.

The CDR3 region has the DNA TGTGCCAGCAGCTTTACTAGCGGACTCTACGAGCAGTACTTC. Residues: CASSFTSGLYEQYF. This rearrangement joins TRBV5-6 to TRBJ2-7; 8 bases fit TRBD2. V shed 2 bases and J 3 bases; nucleotides not matched to a gene: 4. The germline V gene has CDR1 SGHDT and CDR2 YYEEEE. The CDR3 loop spans 14 amino acids.

V gene TRBV28 combines with J gene TRBJ2-7, with 7 bases lining up with TRBD1. This CDR3 has 14 amino acids. The V segment lost 4 bases and the J segment 2 bases; nucleotides outside the gene matches: 5. The germline V gene encodes CDR1 MDHEN and CDR2 SYDVKM. CDR3 sequence: CASSSNRGTYEQYF. In DNA form, the CDR3 reads TGTGCCAGCAGTTCTAACAGGGGAACCTACGAGCAGTACTTC. The whole variable domain, filled in from reference TRBV28 and TRBJ2-7, reads DVKVTQSSRYLVKRTGEKVFLECVQDMDHENMFWYRQDPGLGLRLIYFSYDVKMKEKGDIPEGYSVSREKKERFSLILESASTNQTSMYLCASSSNRGTYEQYFGPGTRLTVT.

In its sample, this clonotype was seen a few times. The genes are TRBV10-3 and TRBJ1-5; possibly TRBD1 for D (6 bases). The CDR3 is 13 amino acids. V was clipped by 10 bases and J by 5 bases, with 15 bases between them. From germline, CDR1 is ENHRY and CDR2 SYGVKD. This CDR3 is CASQTGGDQPQHF. The CDR3 DNA reads as TGTGCCAGTCAGACAGGAGGGGATCAGCCCCAGCATTTT.

This clonotype occurred a few times. The genes are TRBV5-1 and TRBJ2-2; D call uncertain. This CDR3 spans 17 amino acids. Germline CDR1 SGHRS, CDR2 YFSETQ. V was shortened by 4 bases and J by 4 bases, with 20 bases between the two germline ends. CDR3: CASSPRLGRAGTGELFF. The CDR3 DNA is TGCGCCAGCAGCCCCAGGCTAGGAAGGGCAGGCACCGGGGAGCTGTTTTTT.